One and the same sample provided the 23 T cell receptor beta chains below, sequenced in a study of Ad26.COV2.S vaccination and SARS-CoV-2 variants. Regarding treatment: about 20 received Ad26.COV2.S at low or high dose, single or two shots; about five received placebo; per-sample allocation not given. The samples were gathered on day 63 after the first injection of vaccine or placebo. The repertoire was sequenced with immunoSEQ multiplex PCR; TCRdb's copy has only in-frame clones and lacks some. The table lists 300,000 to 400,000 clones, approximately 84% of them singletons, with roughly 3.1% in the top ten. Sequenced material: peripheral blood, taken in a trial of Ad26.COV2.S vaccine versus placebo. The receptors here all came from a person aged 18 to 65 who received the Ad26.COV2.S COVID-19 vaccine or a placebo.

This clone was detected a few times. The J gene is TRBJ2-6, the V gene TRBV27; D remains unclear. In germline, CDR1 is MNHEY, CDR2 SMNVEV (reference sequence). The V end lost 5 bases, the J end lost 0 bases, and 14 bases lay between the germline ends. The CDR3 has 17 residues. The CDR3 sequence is CASSPWSGRSGANVLTF. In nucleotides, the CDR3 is TGTGCCAGCAGTCCGTGGTCCGGGCGCTCTGGGGCCAACGTCCTGACTTTC.

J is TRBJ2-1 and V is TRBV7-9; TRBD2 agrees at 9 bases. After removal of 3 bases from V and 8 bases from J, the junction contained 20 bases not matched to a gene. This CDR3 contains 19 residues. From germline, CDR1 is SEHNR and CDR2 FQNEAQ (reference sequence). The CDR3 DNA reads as TGTGCCAGCAGCTTCGGCAGCGGGACTGAGCGGGGGGACTGGGATGAGCAGTTCTTC. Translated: CASSFGSGTERGDWDEQFF.

For the CDR3, the DNA is TGTGCCAGCAGCTTCCGGGAATACTCTGGAAACACCATATATTTT. It encodes CASSFREYSGNTIYF. This chain links TRBV11-2 with TRBJ1-3; D unclear. V was clipped by 3 bases and J by 0 bases, with 9 bases between them. Germline assignment: CDR1 SGHAT and CDR2 FQNNGV. The CDR3 is 15 amino acids.

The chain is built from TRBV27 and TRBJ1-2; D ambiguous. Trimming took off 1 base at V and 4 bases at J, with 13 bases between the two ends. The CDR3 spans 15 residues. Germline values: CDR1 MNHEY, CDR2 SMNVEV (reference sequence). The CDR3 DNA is TGTGCCAGCAGTTTATTTAAGGGATCCTCCTATGGCTACACCTTC. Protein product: CASSLFKGSSYGYTF.

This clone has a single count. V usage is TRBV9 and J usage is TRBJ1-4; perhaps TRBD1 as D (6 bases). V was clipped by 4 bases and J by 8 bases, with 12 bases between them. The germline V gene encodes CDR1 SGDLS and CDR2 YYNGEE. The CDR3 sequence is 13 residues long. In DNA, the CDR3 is TGTGCCAGCAGCATCGGACAGACCGAAAAACTGTTTTTT. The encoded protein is CASSIGQTEKLFF.

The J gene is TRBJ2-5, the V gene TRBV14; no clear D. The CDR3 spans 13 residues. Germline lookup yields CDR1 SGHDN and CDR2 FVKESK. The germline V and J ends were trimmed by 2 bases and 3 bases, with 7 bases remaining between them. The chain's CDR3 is CASSQNQKETQYF. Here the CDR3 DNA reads TGTGCCAGCAGCCAAAACCAAAAAGAGACCCAGTACTTC. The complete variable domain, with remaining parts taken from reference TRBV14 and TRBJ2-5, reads EAGVTQFPSHSVIEKGQTVTLRCDPISGHDNLYWYRRVMGKEIKFLLHFVKESKQDESGMPNNRFLAERTGGTYSTLKVQPAELEDSGVYFCASSQNQKETQYFGPGTRLLVL.

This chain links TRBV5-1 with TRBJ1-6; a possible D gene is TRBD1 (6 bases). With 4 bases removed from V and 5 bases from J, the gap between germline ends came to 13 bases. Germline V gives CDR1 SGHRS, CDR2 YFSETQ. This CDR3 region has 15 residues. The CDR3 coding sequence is TGCGCCAGCAGCCTACAGGGTTGGGATAATTCACCCCTCCACTTT. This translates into CASSLQGWDNSPLHF. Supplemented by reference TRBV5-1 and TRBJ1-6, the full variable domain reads KAGVTQTPRYLIKTRGQQVTLSCSPISGHRSVSWYQQTPGQGLQFLFEYFSETQRNKGNFPGRFSGRQFSNSRSEMNVSTLELGDSALYLCASSLQGWDNSPLHFGNGTRLTVT.

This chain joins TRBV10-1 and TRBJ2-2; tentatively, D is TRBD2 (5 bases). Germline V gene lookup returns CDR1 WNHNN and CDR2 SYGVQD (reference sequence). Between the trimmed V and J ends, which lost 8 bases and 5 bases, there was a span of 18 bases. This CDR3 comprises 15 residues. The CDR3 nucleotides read TGCGCCAGCTCCCAGAAGCCCTCGGGGACCGGGGAGCTGTTTTTT. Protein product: CASSQKPSGTGELFF.

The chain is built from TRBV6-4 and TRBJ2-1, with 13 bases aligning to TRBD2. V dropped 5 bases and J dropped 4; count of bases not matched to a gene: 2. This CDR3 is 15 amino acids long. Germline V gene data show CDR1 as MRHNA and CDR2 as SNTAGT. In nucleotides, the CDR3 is TGTGCCAGCAGTAAACTAGCGGGAGGGTACAATGAGCAGTTCTTC. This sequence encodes CASSKLAGGYNEQFF.

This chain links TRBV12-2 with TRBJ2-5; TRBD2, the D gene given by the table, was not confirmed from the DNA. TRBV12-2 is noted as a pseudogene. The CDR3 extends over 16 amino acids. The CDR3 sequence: CASRATTSGSRETQYF. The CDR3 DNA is TGTGCAAGTCGCGCCACGACTAGCGGGAGTCGAGAGACCCAGTACTTC.

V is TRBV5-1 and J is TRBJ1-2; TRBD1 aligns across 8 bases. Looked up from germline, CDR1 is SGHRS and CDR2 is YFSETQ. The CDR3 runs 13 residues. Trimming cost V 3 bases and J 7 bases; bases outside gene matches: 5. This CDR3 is CASSSQGAGGYTF. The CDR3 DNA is TGCGCCAGCAGCTCGCAGGGGGCAGGTGGCTACACCTTC.

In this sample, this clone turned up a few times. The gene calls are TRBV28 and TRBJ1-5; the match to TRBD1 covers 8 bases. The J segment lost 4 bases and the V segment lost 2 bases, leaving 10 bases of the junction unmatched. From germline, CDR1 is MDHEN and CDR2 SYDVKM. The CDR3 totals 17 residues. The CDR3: CASSLRRDRIGNQPQHF. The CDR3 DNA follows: TGTGCCAGCAGTTTACGTCGGGACAGGATTGGAAATCAGCCCCAGCATTTT.

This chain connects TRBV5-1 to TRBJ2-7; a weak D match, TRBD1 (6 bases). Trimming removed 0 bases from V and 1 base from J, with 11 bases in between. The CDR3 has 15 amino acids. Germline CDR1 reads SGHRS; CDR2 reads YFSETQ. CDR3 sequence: CASSLEDSISYEQYF. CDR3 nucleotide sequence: TGCGCCAGCAGCTTGGAGGACAGTATTTCCTACGAGCAGTACTTC.

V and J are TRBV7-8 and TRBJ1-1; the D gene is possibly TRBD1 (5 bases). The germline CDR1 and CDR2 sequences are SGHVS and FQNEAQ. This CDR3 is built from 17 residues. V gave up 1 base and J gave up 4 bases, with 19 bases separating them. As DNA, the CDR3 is TGTGCCAGCAGCTTAGTCTATGGGACTCTCAGAGGCACTGAAGCTTTCTTT. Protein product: CASSLVYGTLRGTEAFF.

The CDR3 loop is CASSLRSLATYNEQFF. The CDR3 nucleotides read TGCGCCAGCAGCTTGAGATCACTAGCAACCTACAATGAGCAGTTCTTC. The V and J genes are TRBV5-1 and TRBJ2-1, with D possibly being TRBD2 (6 bases). This CDR3 comprises 16 residues. From germline, CDR1 is SGHRS and CDR2 YFSETQ. The germline V and J ends were trimmed by 1 base and 2 bases, with 13 bases remaining between them.

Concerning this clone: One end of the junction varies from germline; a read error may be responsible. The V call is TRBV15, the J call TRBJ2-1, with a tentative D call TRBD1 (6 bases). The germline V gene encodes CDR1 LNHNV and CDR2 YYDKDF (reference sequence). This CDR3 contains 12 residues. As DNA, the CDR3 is TGTGCCACCAGAAGAGATAGGGGGTTCCAGTTCTTC. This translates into CATRRDRGFQFF.

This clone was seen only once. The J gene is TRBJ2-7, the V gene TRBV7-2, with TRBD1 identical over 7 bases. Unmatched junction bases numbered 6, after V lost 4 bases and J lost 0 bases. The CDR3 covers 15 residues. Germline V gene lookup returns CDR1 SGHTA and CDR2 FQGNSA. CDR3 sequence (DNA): TGTGCCAGCAGCTCACAGACAGGGATCTCCTACGAGCAGTACTTC. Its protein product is CASSSQTGISYEQYF.

The CDR3 protein is CASSMQRSRSGGETQYF. In DNA form, the CDR3 reads TGTGCCAGCAGCATGCAACGTTCGCGTTCGGGTGGAGAGACCCAGTACTTC. This sequence joins TRBV5-5 and TRBJ2-5; no firm D call. The CDR3 totals 17 residues. From germline, CDR1 is SGHKS and CDR2 YYEKEE (reference sequence). The V end lost 4 bases, the J end lost 4 bases, and 23 bases lay between the germline ends.

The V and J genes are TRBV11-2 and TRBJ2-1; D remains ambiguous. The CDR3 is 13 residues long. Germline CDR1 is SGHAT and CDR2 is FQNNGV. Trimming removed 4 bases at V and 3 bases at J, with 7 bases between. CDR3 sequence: CASSSPSYNEQFF. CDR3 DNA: TGTGCCAGCAGCTCCCCTAGCTACAATGAGCAGTTCTTC.

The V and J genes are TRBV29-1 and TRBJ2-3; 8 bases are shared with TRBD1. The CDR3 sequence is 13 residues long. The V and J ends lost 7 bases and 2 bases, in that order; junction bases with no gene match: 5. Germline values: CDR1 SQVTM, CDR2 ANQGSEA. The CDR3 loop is CSAGTGYTDTQYF. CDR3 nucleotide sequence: TGCAGCGCCGGGACAGGCTACACAGATACGCAGTATTTT.

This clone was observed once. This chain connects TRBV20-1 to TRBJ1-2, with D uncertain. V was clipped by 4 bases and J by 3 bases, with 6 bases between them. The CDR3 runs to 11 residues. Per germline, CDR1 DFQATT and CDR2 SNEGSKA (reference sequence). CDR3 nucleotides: TGCAGTGCTAAAGCCGACTATGGCTACACCTTC. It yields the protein CSAKADYGYTF.

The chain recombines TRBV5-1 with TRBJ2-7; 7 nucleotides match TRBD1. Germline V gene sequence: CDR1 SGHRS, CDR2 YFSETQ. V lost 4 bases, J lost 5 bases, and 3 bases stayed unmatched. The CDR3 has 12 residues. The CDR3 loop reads CASSIDRDEQYF. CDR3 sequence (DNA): TGCGCCAGCAGCATTGACAGGGACGAGCAGTACTTC.

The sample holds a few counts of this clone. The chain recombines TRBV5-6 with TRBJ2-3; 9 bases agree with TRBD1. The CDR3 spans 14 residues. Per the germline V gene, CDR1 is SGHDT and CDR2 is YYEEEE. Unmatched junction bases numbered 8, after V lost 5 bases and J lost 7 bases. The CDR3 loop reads CASSPRDRENTQYF. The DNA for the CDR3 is TGTGCCAGCAGTCCCCGGGACAGGGAAAATACGCAGTATTTT.